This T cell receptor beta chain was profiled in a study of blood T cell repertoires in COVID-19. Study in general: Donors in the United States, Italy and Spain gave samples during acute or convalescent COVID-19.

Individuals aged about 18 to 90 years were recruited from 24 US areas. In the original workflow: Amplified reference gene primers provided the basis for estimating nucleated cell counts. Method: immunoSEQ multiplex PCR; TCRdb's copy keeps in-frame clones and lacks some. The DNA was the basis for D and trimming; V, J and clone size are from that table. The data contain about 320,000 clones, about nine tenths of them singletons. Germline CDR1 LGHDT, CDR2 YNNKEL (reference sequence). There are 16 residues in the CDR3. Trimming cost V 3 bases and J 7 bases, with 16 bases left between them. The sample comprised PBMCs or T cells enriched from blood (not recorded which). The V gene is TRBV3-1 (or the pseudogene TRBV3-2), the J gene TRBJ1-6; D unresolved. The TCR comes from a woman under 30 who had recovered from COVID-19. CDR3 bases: TGTGCCAGCAGCCAGCAATCGGGAATCGGGAATTCACCCCTCCACTTT. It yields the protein CASSQQSGIGNSPLHF.